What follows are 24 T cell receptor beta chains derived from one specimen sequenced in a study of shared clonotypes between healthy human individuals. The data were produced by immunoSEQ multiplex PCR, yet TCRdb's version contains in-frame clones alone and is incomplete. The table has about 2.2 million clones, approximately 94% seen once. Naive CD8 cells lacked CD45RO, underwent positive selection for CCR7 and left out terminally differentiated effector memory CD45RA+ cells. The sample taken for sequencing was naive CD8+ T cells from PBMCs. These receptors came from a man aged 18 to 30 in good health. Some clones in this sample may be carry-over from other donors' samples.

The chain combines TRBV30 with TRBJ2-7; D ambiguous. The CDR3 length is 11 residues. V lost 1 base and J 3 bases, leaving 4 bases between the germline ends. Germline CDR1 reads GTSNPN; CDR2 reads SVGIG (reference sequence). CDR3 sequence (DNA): TGTGCCTGGAGTGGATTCTACGAGCAGTACTTC. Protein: CAWSGFYEQYF. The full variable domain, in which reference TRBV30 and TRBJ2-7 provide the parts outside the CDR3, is SQTIHQWPATLVQPVGSPLSLECTVEGTSNPNLYWYRQAAGRGLQLLFYSVGIGQISSEVPQNLSASRPQDRQFILSSKKLLLSDSGFYLCAWSGFYEQYFGPGTRLTVT.

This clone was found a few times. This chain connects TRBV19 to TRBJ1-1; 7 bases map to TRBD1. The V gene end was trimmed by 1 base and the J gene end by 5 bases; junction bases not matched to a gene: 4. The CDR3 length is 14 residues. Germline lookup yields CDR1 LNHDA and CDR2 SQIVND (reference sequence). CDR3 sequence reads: CASSIGSRGTEAFF. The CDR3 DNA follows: TGTGCCAGTAGTATAGGGTCCAGGGGGACTGAAGCTTTCTTT.

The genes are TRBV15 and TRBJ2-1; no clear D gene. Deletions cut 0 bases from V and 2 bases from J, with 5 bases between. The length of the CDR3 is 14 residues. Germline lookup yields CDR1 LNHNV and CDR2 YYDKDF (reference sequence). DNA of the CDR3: TGTGCCACCAGCAGAGAGGATCCCTACAATGAGCAGTTCTTC. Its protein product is CATSREDPYNEQFF.

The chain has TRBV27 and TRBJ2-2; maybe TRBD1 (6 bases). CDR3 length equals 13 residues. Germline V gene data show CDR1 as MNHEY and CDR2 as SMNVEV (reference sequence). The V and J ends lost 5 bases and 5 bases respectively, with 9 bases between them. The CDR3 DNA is TGTGCCAGCAGTATACAGGGTACCGGGGAGCTGTTTTTT. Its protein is CASSIQGTGELFF.

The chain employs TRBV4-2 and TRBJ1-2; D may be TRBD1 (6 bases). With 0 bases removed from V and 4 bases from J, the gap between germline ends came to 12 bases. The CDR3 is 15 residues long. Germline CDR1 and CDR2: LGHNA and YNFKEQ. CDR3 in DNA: TGTGCCAGCAGCCAAGACAGGGGCGATTTCTATGGCTACACCTTC. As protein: CASSQDRGDFYGYTF.

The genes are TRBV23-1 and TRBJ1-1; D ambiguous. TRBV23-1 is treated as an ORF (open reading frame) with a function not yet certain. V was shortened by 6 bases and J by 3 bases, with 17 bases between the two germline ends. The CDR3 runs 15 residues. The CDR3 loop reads CASSPRIEWDTEAFF. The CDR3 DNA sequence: TGCGCCAGCAGCCCCCGGATTGAATGGGACACTGAAGCTTTCTTT.

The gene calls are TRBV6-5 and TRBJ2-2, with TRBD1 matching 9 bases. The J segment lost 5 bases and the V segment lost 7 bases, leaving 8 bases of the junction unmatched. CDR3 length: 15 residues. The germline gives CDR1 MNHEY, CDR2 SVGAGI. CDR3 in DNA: TGTGCCAGCAATTGGCGACAGGGGGGTACCGGGGAGCTGTTTTTT. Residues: CASNWRQGGTGELFF.

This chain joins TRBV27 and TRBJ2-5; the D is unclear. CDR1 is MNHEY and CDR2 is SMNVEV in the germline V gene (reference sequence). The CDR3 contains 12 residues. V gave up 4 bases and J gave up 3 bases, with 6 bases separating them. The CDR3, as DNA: TGTGCCAGCAGTTCCCCCGAAGAGACCCAGTACTTC. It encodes CASSSPEETQYF.

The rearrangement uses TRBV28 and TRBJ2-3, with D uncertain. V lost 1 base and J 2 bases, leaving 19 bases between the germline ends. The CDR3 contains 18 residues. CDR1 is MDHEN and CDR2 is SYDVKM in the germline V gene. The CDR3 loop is CASSLLLRTQTITDTQYF. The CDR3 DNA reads TGTGCCAGCAGTTTATTATTACGTACCCAAACTATCACAGATACGCAGTATTTT.

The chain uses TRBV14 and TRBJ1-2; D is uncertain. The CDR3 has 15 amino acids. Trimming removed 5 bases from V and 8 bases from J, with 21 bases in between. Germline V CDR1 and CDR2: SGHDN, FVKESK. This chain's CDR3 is CASSARYAQPLGYTF. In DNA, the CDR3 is TGTGCCAGCAGCGCCCGGTATGCCCAACCCTTAGGCTACACCTTC.

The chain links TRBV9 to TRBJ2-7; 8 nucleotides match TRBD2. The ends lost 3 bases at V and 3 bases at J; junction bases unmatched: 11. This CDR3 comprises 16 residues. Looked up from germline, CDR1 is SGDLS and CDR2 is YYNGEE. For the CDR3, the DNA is TGTGCCAGCAGCGGAAATCGGATAGCGGGAAACTACGAGCAGTACTTC. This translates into CASSGNRIAGNYEQYF.

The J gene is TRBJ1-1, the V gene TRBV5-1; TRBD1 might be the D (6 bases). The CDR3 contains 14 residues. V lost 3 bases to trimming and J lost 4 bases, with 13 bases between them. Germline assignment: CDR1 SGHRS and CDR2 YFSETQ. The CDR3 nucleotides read TGCGCCAGCAGCTGGGGGCAAATCTCCACTGAAGCTTTCTTT. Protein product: CASSWGQISTEAFF.

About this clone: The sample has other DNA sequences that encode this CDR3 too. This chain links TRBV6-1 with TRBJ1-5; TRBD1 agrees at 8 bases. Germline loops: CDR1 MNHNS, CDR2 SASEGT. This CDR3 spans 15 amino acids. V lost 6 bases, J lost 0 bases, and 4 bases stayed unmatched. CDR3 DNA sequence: TGTGCCAGCAGCCCCGACAGGGGTAGCAATCAGCCCCAGCATTTT. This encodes CASSPDRGSNQPQHF.

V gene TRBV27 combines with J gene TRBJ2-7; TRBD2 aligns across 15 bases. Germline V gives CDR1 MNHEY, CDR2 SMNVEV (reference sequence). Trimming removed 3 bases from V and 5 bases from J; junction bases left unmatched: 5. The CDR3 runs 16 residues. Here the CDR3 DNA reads TGTGCCAGCAGTTTGGGACTAGCGGGAGGAGGGCACGAGCAGTACTTC. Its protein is CASSLGLAGGGHEQYF.

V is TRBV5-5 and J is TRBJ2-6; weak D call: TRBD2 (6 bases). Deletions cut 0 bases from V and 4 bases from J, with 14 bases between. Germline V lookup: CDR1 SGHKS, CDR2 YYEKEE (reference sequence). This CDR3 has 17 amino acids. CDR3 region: CASSLEWRGSGANVLTF. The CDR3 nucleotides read TGTGCCAGCAGCTTGGAGTGGCGGGGATCGGGGGCCAACGTCCTGACTTTC. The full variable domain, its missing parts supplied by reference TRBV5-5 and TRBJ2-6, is DAGVTQSPTHLIKTRGQQVTLRCSPISGHKSVSWYQQVLGQGPQFIFQYYEKEERGRGNFPDRFSARQFPNYSSELNVNALLLGDSALYLCASSLEWRGSGANVLTFGAGSRLTVL.

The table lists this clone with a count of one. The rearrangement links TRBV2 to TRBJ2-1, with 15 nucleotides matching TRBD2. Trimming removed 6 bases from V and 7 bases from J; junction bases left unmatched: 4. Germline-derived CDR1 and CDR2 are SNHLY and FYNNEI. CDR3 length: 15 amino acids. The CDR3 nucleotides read TGTGCCAGCAGGGGGGGGACTAGCGGGAGGAATGAGCAGTTCTTC. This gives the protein CASRGGTSGRNEQFF.

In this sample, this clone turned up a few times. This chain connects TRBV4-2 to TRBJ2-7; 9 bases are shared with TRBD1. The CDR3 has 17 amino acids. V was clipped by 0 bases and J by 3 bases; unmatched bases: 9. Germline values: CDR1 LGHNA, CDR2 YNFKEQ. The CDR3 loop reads CASSQERRQGGVYEQYF. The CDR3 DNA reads TGTGCCAGCAGCCAAGAAAGAAGACAGGGGGGAGTCTACGAGCAGTACTTC.

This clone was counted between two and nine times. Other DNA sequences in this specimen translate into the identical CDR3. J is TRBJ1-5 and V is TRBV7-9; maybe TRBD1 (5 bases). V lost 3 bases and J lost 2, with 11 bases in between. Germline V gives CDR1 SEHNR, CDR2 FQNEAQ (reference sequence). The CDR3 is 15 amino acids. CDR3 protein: CASSLAGIGNQPQHF. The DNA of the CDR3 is TGTGCCAGCAGCTTGGCAGGGATTGGCAATCAGCCCCAGCATTTT.

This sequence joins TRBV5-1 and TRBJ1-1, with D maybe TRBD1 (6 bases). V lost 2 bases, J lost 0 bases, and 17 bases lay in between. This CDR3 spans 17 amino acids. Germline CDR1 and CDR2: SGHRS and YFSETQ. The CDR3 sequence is CASSLSGQGPMNTEAFF. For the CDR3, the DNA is TGCGCCAGCAGCTTATCGGGACAAGGGCCCATGAACACTGAAGCTTTCTTT.

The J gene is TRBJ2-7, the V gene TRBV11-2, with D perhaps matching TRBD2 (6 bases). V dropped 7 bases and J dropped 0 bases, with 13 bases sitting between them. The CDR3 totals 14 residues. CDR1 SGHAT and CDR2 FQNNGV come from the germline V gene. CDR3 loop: CASMGRESSYEQYF. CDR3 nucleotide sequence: TGTGCCAGCATGGGGCGGGAAAGCTCCTACGAGCAGTACTTC. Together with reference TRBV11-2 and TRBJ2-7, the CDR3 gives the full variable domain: EAGVAQSPRYKIIEKRQSVAFWCNPISGHATLYWYQQILGQGPKLLIQFQNNGVVDDSQLPKDRFSAERLKGVDSTLKIQPAKLEDSAVYLCASMGRESSYEQYFGPGTRLTVT.

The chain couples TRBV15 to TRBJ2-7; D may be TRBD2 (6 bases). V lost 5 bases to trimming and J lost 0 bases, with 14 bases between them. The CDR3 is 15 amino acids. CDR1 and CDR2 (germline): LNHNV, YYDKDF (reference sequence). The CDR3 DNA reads TGTGCCACCAGCGGCGGGACTGTAAACTCCTACGAGCAGTACTTC. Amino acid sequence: CATSGGTVNSYEQYF.

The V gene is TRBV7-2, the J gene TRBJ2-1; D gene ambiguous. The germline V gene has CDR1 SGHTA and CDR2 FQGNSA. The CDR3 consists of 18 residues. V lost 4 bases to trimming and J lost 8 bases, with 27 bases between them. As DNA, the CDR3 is TGTGCCAGCAGCTCCCCGTCGCAAGCGTATAAACTTCGGGATGAGCAGTTCTTC. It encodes CASSSPSQAYKLRDEQFF.

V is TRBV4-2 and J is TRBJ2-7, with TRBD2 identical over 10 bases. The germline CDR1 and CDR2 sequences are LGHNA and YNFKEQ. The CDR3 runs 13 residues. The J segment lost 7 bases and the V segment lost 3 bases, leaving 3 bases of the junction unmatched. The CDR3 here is CASSQGLAKEQYF. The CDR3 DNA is TGTGCCAGCAGCCAGGGACTAGCGAAAGAGCAGTACTTC.

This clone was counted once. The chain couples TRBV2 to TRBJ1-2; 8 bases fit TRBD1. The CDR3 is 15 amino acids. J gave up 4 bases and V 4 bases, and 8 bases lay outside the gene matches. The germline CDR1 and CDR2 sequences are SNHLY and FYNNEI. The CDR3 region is CASSAKTGVFYGYTF. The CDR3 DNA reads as TGTGCCAGCAGTGCGAAGACAGGGGTTTTCTATGGCTACACCTTC.